Listed here is a single T cell receptor beta chain. These data come from a study of blood T cell repertoires in COVID-19. Germline values: CDR1 SGHNT, CDR2 YYREEE (reference sequence). The CDR3 loop spans 17 amino acids. V was clipped by 4 bases and J by 3 bases; unmatched bases: 9. Some clones are missing from TCRdb's copy, which holds only in-frame ones; the method was immunoSEQ multiplex PCR. The repertoire holds more than 150,000 clones, with approximately 80% as singletons. The sequenced material came from PBMCs or T cells enriched from blood (not recorded which). This TCR was recovered from a man aged 60-69 years who had been exposed to COVID-19. The V and J genes are TRBV5-4 and TRBJ2-3, with TRBD2 matching over 12 bases. The CDR3 spells CASSDRLAGVGTDTQYF. CDR3 nucleotides: TGTGCCAGCAGCGACCGACTAGCGGGAGTTGGGACAGATACGCAGTATTTT.